Presented here are 31 T cell receptor beta chains from one specimen sequenced in a study of T-cell memory formation after mild COVID-19. TCRdb processed the 5' RACE reads anew with MiXCR; each CDR3 protein has one entry. This table holds roughly 510,000 distinct CDR3 sequences, 15% to 20% found once. What was sequenced was PBMCs or a T cell subset sorted from them (not recorded which). These receptor sequences come from an adult woman who had mild COVID-19 (a few samples of this study predate the infection). Cell type and time point are not known.

There are a few counts of this clonotype. This chain uses TRBV29-1 with TRBJ1-1, with D maybe TRBD1 (5 bases). The CDR3 has 11 amino acids. CDR1 and CDR2 (germline): SQVTM, ANQGSEA. V was cut by 6 bases and J by 4 bases, with 9 bases left in between. CDR3 region: CSVGGVTEAFF. The CDR3 DNA reads as TGCAGCGTGGGGGGGGTCACTGAAGCTTTCTTT.

The chain joins TRBV27 to TRBJ2-1, with 8 positions matching TRBD1. V trimming: 2 bases; J trimming: 8 bases; junction bases outside the gene matches: 2. CDR3 length equals 13 residues. Germline V lookup: CDR1 MNHEY, CDR2 SMNVEV (reference sequence). The CDR3 protein is CASSLQGADEQFF. The CDR3 DNA follows: TGTGCCAGCAGTTTACAGGGGGCTGATGAGCAGTTCTTC.

This sequence joins TRBV11-1 and TRBJ1-6; 7 positions agree with TRBD1. This CDR3 region has 16 residues. Germline V gene sequence: CDR1 SGHAT, CDR2 FQDESV (reference sequence). J gave up 2 bases and V 5 bases, and 6 bases lay outside the gene matches. Written as DNA, the CDR3 is TGTGCCAGCAGCCTCACCGGGACAGCCTATAATTCACCCCTCCACTTT. Its translation is CASSLTGTAYNSPLHF.

V is TRBV19 and J is TRBJ1-4; D is perhaps TRBD1 (5 bases). The germline V gene has CDR1 LNHDA and CDR2 SQIVND (reference sequence). The CDR3 is made up of 17 amino acids. V shed 7 bases and J shed 1 base, with 19 bases lying between them. The CDR3 nucleotides are TGTGCCAGTATCCGGGGGGGATCCTCGCGAACTAATGAAAAACTGTTTTTT. It yields the protein CASIRGGSSRTNEKLFF.

The table lists this clonotype with a count of one. V gene TRBV12-3 or TRBV12-4 combines with J gene TRBJ1-2, with no clear D. With 6 bases removed from V and 4 bases from J, the gap between germline ends came to 12 bases. The length of the CDR3 is 13 residues. Here the CDR3 DNA reads TGTGCCAGCAGCCATCCTCGGGGCTATGGCTACACCTTC. Translated, it gives CASSHPRGYGYTF.

The CDR3 protein is CASSQNGVGGPRSTDTQYF. In DNA, the CDR3 is TGTGCCAGCAGCCAAAATGGTGTGGGAGGGCCTAGAAGCACAGATACGCAGTATTTT. V gene TRBV5-6 combines with J gene TRBJ2-3; 7 nucleotides line up with TRBD2. Trimming at V came to 4 bases and at J to 0 bases, leaving 17 bases not matched to a gene. CDR3 size: 19 residues. CDR1 and CDR2 (germline): SGHDT, YYEEEE. The entire variable domain, with the rest obtained from reference TRBV5-6 and TRBJ2-3, is as follows: DAGVTQSPTHLIKTRGQQVTLRCSPKSGHDTVSWYQQALGQGPQFIFQYYEEEERQRGNFPDRFSGHQFPNYSSELNVNALLLGDSALYLCASSQNGVGGPRSTDTQYFGPGTRLTVL.

This clonotype was observed a handful of times. V gene TRBV7-9 combines with J gene TRBJ2-7; D possibly corresponds to TRBD2 (6 bases). The V and J ends lost 8 bases and 4 bases respectively, with 15 bases between them. This CDR3 has 13 residues. The germline V gene encodes CDR1 SEHNR and CDR2 FQNEAQ (reference sequence). As DNA, the CDR3 is TGTGCCAGCCGAGACTCGGAGGGTTACGAGCAGTACTTC. Protein: CASRDSEGYEQYF.

This rearrangement joins TRBV11-2 to TRBJ2-7, with D possibly called TRBD1 or TRBD2 (5 bases each). CDR1 is SGHAT, CDR2 FQNNGV, per germline. Trimming pared 5 bases from V and 3 bases from J, leaving 23 bases between. CDR3 length: 17 residues. The CDR3 bases are TGTGCCAGCAGCCTTAAGAGGGACCCGCGAGGTTACTACGAGCAGTACTTC. Residues: CASSLKRDPRGYYEQYF. The entire variable domain, with the rest obtained from reference TRBV11-2 and TRBJ2-7, is as follows: EAGVAQSPRYKIIEKRQSVAFWCNPISGHATLYWYQQILGQGPKLLIQFQNNGVVDDSQLPKDRFSAERLKGVDSTLKIQPAKLEDSAVYLCASSLKRDPRGYYEQYFGPGTRLTVT.

The rearrangement joins TRBV2 to TRBJ1-1; D remains unclear. V lost 7 bases to trimming and J lost 2 bases, with 14 bases between them. Germline V gene data show CDR1 as SNHLY and CDR2 as FYNNEI. This CDR3 is 14 amino acids long. In DNA, the CDR3 is TGTGCCAGCACCGTGCTCCAGCGAAACACTGAAGCTTTCTTT. It codes for CASTVLQRNTEAFF.

This chain uses TRBV28 with TRBJ2-1; TRBD1 matches 7 bases. The V gene's germline CDR1 is MDHEN and CDR2 SYDVKM. V lost 4 bases and J lost 6; bases outside the gene matches: 9. CDR3 size: 15 residues. The CDR3 spells CASSSTGSGSNEQFF. CDR3 DNA: TGTGCCAGCAGTTCGACAGGGTCAGGGAGCAATGAGCAGTTCTTC.

The chain combines TRBV10-3 with TRBJ1-2, with TRBD1 as a possible D gene (5 bases). The CDR3 length is 14 residues. The ends were cut back, 0 bases at V and 4 bases at J, with 9 bases in the middle. The V gene's germline CDR1 is ENHRY and CDR2 SYGVKD. Here the CDR3 reads CAISESGLGYGYTF. The DNA of the CDR3 is TGTGCCATCAGTGAGTCGGGGCTAGGCTATGGCTACACCTTC.

This chain uses TRBV12-5 with TRBJ2-7, with D unresolved. The CDR3 has 11 residues. Trimming left V 7 bases short and J 6 bases short, with 10 bases between. Germline loops: CDR1 LGHNT, CDR2 FRNRAP. This chain's CDR3 is CASANPPEQYF. In nucleotides, the CDR3 is TGTGCTAGTGCTAACCCCCCCGAGCAGTACTTC.

The genes are TRBV12-3 or TRBV12-4 and TRBJ1-5; no firm D call. This CDR3 has 14 amino acids. Trimming took 4 bases from V and 0 from J, leaving 7 bases between them. The CDR3 is CASSSDYSNQPQHF. CDR3 DNA sequence: TGTGCCAGCAGTTCTGACTATAGCAATCAGCCCCAGCATTTT.

The CDR3 loop reads CASSQGGGSMQYF. The DNA for the CDR3 is TGTGCCAGCAGCCAGGGAGGGGGAAGTATGCAGTACTTC. The rearrangement joins TRBV14 to TRBJ2-7; perhaps TRBD2 as D (7 bases). CDR3 length equals 13 residues. Germline V gives CDR1 SGHDN, CDR2 FVKESK. V lost 3 bases, J lost 9 bases, and 15 bases lay in between.

The V call is TRBV6-5, the J call TRBJ1-3; 10 bases are a match to TRBD1. Trimming removed 6 bases from V and 3 bases from J; junction bases left unmatched: 8. From germline, CDR1 is MNHEY and CDR2 SVGAGI. This CDR3 region has 16 residues. The CDR3 DNA reads TGTGCCAGCAGACCGAGACAGGGGGCGCGTGGAAACACCATATATTTT. Its translation is CASRPRQGARGNTIYF.

The chain joins TRBV19 to TRBJ1-1; weak D call: TRBD1 (5 bases). V was clipped by 1 base and J by 0 bases, with 12 bases between them. The length of the CDR3 is 16 residues. Germline V gene sequence: CDR1 LNHDA, CDR2 SQIVND (reference sequence). The CDR3 DNA sequence: TGTGCCAGTAGTATAGGGGGCAGGCCCCTGAACACTGAAGCTTTCTTT. Protein sequence: CASSIGGRPLNTEAFF.

The V call is TRBV27, the J call TRBJ2-5; the match to TRBD2 covers 14 bases. This CDR3 spans 16 amino acids. Germline V gene data show CDR1 as MNHEY and CDR2 as SMNVEV (reference sequence). V shed 4 bases, J shed 2 bases, and the junction held 3 bases outside the gene matches. Written as DNA, the CDR3 is TGTGCCAGCAGTTGGACTAGCGGGGGGCTACAAGAGACCCAGTACTTC. Amino acids: CASSWTSGGLQETQYF.

This clonotype has just a few counts. CDR3: CASSQSSNEQFF. Here the CDR3 DNA reads TGCGCCAGCAGCCAAAGTAGCAATGAGCAGTTCTTC. The J gene is TRBJ2-1, the V gene TRBV4-3; D is unresolved. This CDR3 comprises 12 residues. The V end was cut by 2 bases, the J end by 6 bases, with 5 bases between. The germline gives CDR1 LGHNA, CDR2 YSLEER.

V and J are TRBV4-1 and TRBJ1-5; D is possibly TRBD1 (5 bases). The CDR3 consists of 19 residues. Trimming took off 1 base at V and 5 bases at J, with 24 bases between the two ends. From germline, CDR1 is MGHRA and CDR2 YSYEKL. CDR3 nucleotide sequence: TGCGCCAGCAGCCAAGGTGTTTCAGGGCCCGGCGGGTCCCATCAGCCCCAGCATTTT. This translates into CASSQGVSGPGGSHQPQHF.

This clonotype was found a few times. V and J are TRBV30 and TRBJ1-2, with D possibly TRBD1 on 6 matching bases. Germline CDR1 is GTSNPN and CDR2 is SVGIG (reference sequence). V gave up 4 bases and J gave up 0 bases, with 9 bases separating them. This CDR3 contains 13 residues. The CDR3 region has the DNA TGTGCCTGGATCGCAGGGGCTAACTATGGCTACACCTTC. Protein: CAWIAGANYGYTF.

The J gene is TRBJ1-4, the V gene TRBV24-1; unclear D gene. This CDR3 has 16 amino acids. Trimming pared 2 bases from V and 8 bases from J, leaving 17 bases between. Germline V gives CDR1 KGHDR, CDR2 SFDVKD. The CDR3 DNA reads as TGTGCCACCAGTGATTCTTCAGCCGACCCCAGGGAAAAACTGTTTTTT. Translation gives CATSDSSADPREKLFF.

The chain's CDR3 is CASRTDSRTEAFF. The CDR3 nucleotides read TGTGCCAGCAGAACGGACAGTCGGACTGAAGCTTTCTTT. The chain couples TRBV12-3 or TRBV12-4 to TRBJ1-1; weak D call: TRBD1 (6 bases). Trimming pared 6 bases from V and 5 bases from J, leaving 13 bases between. The CDR3 contains 13 residues.

The chain has TRBV7-8 and TRBJ1-6; a possible D gene is TRBD1 (6 bases). Trimming removed 5 bases from V and 4 bases from J, with 15 bases in between. Germline CDR1 SGHVS, CDR2 FQNEAQ. The length of the CDR3 is 16 residues. CDR3 sequence reads: CASSLHRGPYNSPLHF. The CDR3 DNA follows: TGTGCCAGCAGCCTACACCGGGGGCCGTATAATTCACCCCTCCACTTT.

The chain has TRBV24-1 and TRBJ2-1, with D unresolved. Germline V gene lookup returns CDR1 KGHDR and CDR2 SFDVKD. CDR3 size: 16 residues. V was clipped by 3 bases and J by 4 bases, with 15 bases between them. The CDR3 DNA reads TGTGCCACCAGTGATCTCGAGCCGTTTTCGTACAATGAGCAGTTCTTC. Residues: CATSDLEPFSYNEQFF.

This clonotype has a count of ten or more. This chain joins TRBV6-6 and TRBJ2-7, with D perhaps TRBD2 (7 bases). Trimming pared 2 bases from V and 3 bases from J, leaving 11 bases between. Germline V CDR1 and CDR2: MNHNY, SVGAGI (reference sequence). This CDR3 is 14 amino acids long. The CDR3 sequence: CASSYGGAYYEQYF. CDR3 nucleotides: TGTGCCAGCAGTTACGGGGGGGCTTACTACGAGCAGTACTTC.

The chain carries TRBV7-6 and TRBJ2-5, with 7 bases that match TRBD1. Germline assignment: CDR1 SGHVS and CDR2 FNYEAQ. The J segment lost 3 bases and the V segment lost 9 bases, leaving 4 bases of the junction unmatched. The CDR3 has 12 residues. CDR3 coding DNA: TGTGCCAGTGGCAGGGGGAAAGAGACCCAGTACTTC. Encoded protein: CASGRGKETQYF.

The chain has TRBV24-1 and TRBJ2-5, with a possible D match to TRBD1 (6 bases). Germline CDR1 KGHDR, CDR2 SFDVKD. Trimming removed 5 bases at V and 5 bases at J, with 17 bases between. The CDR3 spans 15 residues. The CDR3: CATSARFRGDETQYF. CDR3 nucleotide sequence: TGTGCCACCAGTGCGCGATTCAGGGGCGACGAGACCCAGTACTTC.

This clonotype was seen at least ten times. A junction boundary mismatches the germline segment, possibly from a read error. This chain links TRBV5-1 with TRBJ1-2; D not certain. The CDR3 totals 13 residues. CDR1 SGHRS and CDR2 YFSETQ come from the germline V gene. The CDR3 is CASSLGGNYGYTF. The CDR3 DNA sequence: TGTGCCAGCAGCTTAGGCGGTAACTATGGCTACACCTTC. The full variable domain, with the rest looked up from reference TRBV5-1 and TRBJ1-2, is KAGVTQTPRYLIKTRGQQVTLSCSPISGHRSVSWYQQTPGQGLQFLFEYFSETQRNKGNFPGRFSGRQFSNSRSEMNVSTLELGDSALYLCASSLGGNYGYTFGSGTRLTVV.

The chain links TRBV7-2 to TRBJ2-3; tentative D call: TRBD2 (5 bases). V was trimmed by 6 bases and J by 1 base, leaving 11 bases between them. CDR3 length: 14 amino acids. CDR1 and CDR2 from the germline V gene are SGHTA and FQGNSA. Here the CDR3 DNA reads TGTGCCAGCAGGCGGCTGGGAGGCACAGATACGCAGTATTTT. Its protein is CASRRLGGTDTQYF.

This chain links TRBV12-3 or TRBV12-4 with TRBJ2-7; no definite D call. The V end lost 8 bases, the J end lost 3 bases, and 11 bases lay between the germline ends. This CDR3 is built from 12 residues. In DNA, the CDR3 is TGTGCCAGCGCACCTGAACACTACGAGCAGTACTTC. As protein: CASAPEHYEQYF.

The V call is TRBV12-3 or TRBV12-4, the J call TRBJ2-3, with 9 nucleotides matching TRBD2. V was clipped by 2 bases and J by 2 bases; unmatched bases: 8. This CDR3 is 17 amino acids long. The chain's CDR3 is CASSLYVTSGFTDTQYF. CDR3 sequence (DNA): TGTGCCAGCAGTTTATATGTGACTAGCGGTTTCACAGATACGCAGTATTTT.